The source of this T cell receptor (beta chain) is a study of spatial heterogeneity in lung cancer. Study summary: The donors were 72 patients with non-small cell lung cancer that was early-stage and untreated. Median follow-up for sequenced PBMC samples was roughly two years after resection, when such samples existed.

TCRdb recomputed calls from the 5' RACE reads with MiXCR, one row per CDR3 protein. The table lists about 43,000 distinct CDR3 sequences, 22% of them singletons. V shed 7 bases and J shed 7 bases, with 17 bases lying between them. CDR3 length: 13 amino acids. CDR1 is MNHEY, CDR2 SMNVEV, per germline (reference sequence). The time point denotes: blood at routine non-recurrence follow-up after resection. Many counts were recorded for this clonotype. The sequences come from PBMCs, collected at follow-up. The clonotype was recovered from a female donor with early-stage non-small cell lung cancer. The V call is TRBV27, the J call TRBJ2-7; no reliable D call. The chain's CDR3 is CASIFCVGREQYV. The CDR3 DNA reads TGTGCCAGCATTTTTTGCGTAGGGCGGGAGCAGTACGTC.